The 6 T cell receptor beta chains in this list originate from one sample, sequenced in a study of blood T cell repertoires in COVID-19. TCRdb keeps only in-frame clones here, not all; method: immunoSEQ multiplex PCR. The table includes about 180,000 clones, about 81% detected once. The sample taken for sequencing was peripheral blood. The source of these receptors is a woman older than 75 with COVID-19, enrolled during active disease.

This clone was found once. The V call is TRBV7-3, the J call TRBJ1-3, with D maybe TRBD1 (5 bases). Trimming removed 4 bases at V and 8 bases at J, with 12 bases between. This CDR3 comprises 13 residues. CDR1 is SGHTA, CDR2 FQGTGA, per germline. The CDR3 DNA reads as TGTGCCAGCAGCTCCCACTGGGGGGACACCATATATTTT. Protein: CASSSHWGDTIYF.

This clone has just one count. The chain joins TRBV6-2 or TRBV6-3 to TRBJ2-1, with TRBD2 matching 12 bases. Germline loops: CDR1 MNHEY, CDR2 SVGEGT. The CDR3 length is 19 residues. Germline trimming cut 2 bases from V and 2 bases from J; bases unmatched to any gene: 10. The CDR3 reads CASSYEILAGGGTYNEQFF. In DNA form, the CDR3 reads TGTGCCAGCAGTTACGAGATACTAGCGGGAGGCGGAACCTACAATGAGCAGTTCTTC.

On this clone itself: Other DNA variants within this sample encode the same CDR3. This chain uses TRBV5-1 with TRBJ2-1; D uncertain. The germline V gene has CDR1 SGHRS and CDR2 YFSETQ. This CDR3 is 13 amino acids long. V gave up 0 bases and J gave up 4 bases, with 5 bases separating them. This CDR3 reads CASSLDNYNEQFF. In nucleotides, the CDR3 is TGCGCCAGCAGCTTGGACAATTACAATGAGCAGTTCTTC.

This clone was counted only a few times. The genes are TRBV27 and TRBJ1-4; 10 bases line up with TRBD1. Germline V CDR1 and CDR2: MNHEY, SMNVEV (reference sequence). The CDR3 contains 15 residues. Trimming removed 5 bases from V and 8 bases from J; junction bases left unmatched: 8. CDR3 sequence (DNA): TGTGCCAGCAGTCCGATGGGACAGGGGCCGGAAAAACTGTTTTTT. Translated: CASSPMGQGPEKLFF.

The CDR3 DNA follows: TGTGCCGCCAGGGCCTGGAATGAGCAGTTCTTC. This sequence encodes CAARAWNEQFF. This chain uses TRBV27 with TRBJ2-1; TRBD1 might be the D (5 bases). The CDR3 spans 11 residues. CDR1 and CDR2 (germline): MNHEY, SMNVEV (reference sequence). The V end was cut by 11 bases, the J end by 7 bases, with 12 bases between.

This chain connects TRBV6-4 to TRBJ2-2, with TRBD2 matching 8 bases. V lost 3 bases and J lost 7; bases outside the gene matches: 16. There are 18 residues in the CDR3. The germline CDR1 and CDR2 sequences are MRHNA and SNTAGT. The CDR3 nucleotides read TGTGCCAGCAGTGAAAGGGGACTTTTCGGGGGGGCCTTCGGGGAGCTGTTTTTT. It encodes CASSERGLFGGAFGELFF.